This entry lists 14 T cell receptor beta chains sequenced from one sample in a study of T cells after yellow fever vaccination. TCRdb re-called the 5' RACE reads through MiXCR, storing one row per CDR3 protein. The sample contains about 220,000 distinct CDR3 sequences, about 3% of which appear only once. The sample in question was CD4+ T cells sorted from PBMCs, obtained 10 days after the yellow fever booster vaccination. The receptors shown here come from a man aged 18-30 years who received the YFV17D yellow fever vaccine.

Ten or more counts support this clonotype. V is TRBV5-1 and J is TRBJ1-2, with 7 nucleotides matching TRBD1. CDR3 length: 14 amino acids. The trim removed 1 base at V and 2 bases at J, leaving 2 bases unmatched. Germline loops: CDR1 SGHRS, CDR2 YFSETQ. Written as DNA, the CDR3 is TGCGCCAGCAGCTTGTCGACAGGGAACTATGGCTACACCTTC. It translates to CASSLSTGNYGYTF.

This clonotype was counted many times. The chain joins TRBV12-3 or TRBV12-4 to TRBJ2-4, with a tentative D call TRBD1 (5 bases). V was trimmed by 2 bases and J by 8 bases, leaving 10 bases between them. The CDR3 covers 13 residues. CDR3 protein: CASSLRGSDIQYF. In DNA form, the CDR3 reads TGTGCCAGCAGTTTAAGGGGTTCAGACATTCAGTACTTC.

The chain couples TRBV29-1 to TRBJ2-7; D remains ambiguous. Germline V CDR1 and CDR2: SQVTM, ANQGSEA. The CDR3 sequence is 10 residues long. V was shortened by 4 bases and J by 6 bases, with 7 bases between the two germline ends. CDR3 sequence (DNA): TGCAGCGTTGGGCAAGGCGAGCAGTACTTC. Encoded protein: CSVGQGEQYF.

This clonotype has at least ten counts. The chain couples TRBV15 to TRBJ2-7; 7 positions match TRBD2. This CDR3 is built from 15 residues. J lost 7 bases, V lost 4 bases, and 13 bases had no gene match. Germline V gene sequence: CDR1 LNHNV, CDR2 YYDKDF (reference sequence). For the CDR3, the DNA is TGTGCCACCAGCAACCGGGGGAGGGGCGCAGGAGAGCAGTACTTC. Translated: CATSNRGRGAGEQYF.

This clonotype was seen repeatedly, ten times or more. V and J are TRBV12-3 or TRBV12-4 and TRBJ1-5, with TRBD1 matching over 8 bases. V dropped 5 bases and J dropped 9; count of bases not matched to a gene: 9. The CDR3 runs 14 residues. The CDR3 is CASSAGGAGRPQHF. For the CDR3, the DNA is TGTGCCAGCAGTGCAGGGGGCGCCGGACGGCCCCAGCATTTT.

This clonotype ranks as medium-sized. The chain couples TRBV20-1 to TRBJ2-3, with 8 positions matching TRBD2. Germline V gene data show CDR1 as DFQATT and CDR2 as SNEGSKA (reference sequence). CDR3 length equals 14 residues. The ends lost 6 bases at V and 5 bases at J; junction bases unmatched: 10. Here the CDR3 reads CSAPSSLAGDTQYF. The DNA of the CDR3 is TGCAGTGCCCCCTCCTCTCTAGCGGGAGATACGCAGTATTTT.

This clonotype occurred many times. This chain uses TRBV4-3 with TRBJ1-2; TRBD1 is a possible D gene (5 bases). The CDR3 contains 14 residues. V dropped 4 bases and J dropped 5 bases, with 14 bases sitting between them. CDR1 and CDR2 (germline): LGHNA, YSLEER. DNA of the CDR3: TGCGCCAGCAGCCTAAGATGGGGCGCGTATGGCTACACCTTC. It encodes CASSLRWGAYGYTF.

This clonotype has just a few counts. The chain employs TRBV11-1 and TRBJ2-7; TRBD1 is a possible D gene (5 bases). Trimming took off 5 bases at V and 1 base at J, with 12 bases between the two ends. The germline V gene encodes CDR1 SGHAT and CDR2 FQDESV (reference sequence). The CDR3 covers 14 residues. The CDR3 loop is CASSNSGFSYEQYF. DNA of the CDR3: TGTGCCAGCAGCAACTCAGGGTTTTCCTACGAGCAGTACTTC.

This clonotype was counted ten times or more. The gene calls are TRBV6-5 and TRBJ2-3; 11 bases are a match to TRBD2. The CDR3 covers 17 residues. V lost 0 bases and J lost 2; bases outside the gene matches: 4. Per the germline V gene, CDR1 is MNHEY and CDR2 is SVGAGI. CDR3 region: CASSYSASGGNTDTQYF. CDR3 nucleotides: TGTGCCAGCAGTTACTCTGCTAGCGGGGGGAACACAGATACGCAGTATTTT.

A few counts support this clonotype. In DNA, the CDR3 is TGTGCCAGCAGCCAAGAAGCAGGGTTTCCCGTAACTTCACCCCTCCACTTT. It yields the protein CASSQEAGFPVTSPLHF. The rearrangement joins TRBV4-2 to TRBJ1-6; weak D call: TRBD1 (5 bases). Germline V gene lookup returns CDR1 LGHNA and CDR2 YNFKEQ. Between the trimmed V and J ends, which lost 0 bases and 9 bases, there was a span of 18 bases. This CDR3 is built from 17 residues.

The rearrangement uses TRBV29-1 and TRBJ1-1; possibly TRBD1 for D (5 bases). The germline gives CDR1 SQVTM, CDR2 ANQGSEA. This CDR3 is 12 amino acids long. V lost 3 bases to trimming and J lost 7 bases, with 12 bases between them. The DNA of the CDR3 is TGCAGCGTTGATGGGGGGGTAGGTGAAGCTTTCTTT. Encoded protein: CSVDGGVGEAFF. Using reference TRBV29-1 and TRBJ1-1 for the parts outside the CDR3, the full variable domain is SAVISQKPSRDICQRGTSLTIQCQVDSQVTMMFWYRQQPGQSLTLIATANQGSEATYESGFVIDKFPISRPNLTFSTLTVSNMSPEDSSIYLCSVDGGVGEAFFGQGTRLTVV.

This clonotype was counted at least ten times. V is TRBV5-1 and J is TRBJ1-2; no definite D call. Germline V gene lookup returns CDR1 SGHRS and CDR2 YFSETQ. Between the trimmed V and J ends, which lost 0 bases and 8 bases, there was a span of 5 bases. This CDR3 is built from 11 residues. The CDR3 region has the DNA TGCGCCAGCAGCTTGGGGGTCGGCTACACCTTC. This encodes CASSLGVGYTF.

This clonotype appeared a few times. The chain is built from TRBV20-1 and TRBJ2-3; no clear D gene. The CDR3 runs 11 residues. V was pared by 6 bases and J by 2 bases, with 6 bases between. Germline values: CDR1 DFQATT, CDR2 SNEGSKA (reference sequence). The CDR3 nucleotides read TGCAGTGCCGCAGCCACAGATACGCAGTATTTT. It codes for CSAAATDTQYF.

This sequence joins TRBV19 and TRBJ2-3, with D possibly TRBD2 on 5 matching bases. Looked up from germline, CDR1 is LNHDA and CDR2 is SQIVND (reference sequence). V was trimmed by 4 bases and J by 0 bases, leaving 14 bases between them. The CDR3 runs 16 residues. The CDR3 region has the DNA TGTGCCAGTAGTACAGAGGGCACTCCGAGCACAGATACGCAGTATTTT. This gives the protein CASSTEGTPSTDTQYF.